The 20 T cell receptor beta chains presented below share a single source sample, sequenced in a study of blood T cell repertoires in COVID-19 (dated by TCRdb to about 2020). The library was prepared using the immunoSEQ multiplex PCR assay. This is the immuneACCESS table as TCRdb keeps it, with only in-frame sequences that have V and J called. A part of the clones is gone; compared with another copy, unresolved V genes explain less than half, and the rest is unexplained. The sample data list approximately 100,000 clones, and around 89% of these were observed just once. Approximately 30% of the sample is held by the ten biggest clonotypes. Sequencing input: peripheral blood. The receptors originated from a woman aged 80 or over with acute or convalescent COVID-19.

The chain joins TRBV2 to TRBJ1-2; a possible D gene is TRBD1 (6 bases). This CDR3 has 14 residues. From germline, CDR1 is SNHLY and CDR2 FYNNEI. V was pared by 1 base and J by 2 bases, with 8 bases between. The CDR3 is CASSEVTGNYGYTF. CDR3 bases: TGTGCCAGCAGTGAAGTAACAGGGAACTATGGCTACACCTTC.

This clone has a handful of counts. The J gene is TRBJ1-4, the V gene TRBV28; TRBD1 might be the D (5 bases). V was shortened by 9 bases and J by 6 bases, with 11 bases between the two germline ends. CDR3 length: 12 residues. Germline assignment: CDR1 MDHEN and CDR2 SYDVKM. CDR3 bases: TGTGCCAGTTGCAGGGTGGATGAAAAACTGTTTTTT. Its protein product is CASCRVDEKLFF.

The chain has TRBV27 and TRBJ1-5; D might be TRBD1 (5 bases). The ends were cut back, 6 bases at V and 12 bases at J, with 12 bases in the middle. The CDR3 is 11 residues long. Germline CDR1 reads MNHEY; CDR2 reads SMNVEV (reference sequence). The CDR3 nucleotides are TGTGCCAGCAGCTCGGGAGGGGTCCAGCATTTT. Its translation is CASSSGGVQHF.

This clone is a singleton in its sample. In the same sample, other DNA sequences code for this CDR3. V gene TRBV30 combines with J gene TRBJ2-3; D is perhaps TRBD1 (5 bases). The CDR3 loop spans 13 amino acids. From germline, CDR1 is GTSNPN and CDR2 SVGIG (reference sequence). The V end lost 0 bases, the J end lost 1 base, and 5 bases lay between the germline ends. The CDR3 DNA is TGTGCCTGGAGTGTACAGGGCACAGATACGCAGTATTTT. It yields the protein CAWSVQGTDTQYF.

V and J are TRBV19 and TRBJ1-3; D perhaps matches TRBD1 (6 bases). Trimming took 6 bases from V and 0 from J, leaving 9 bases between them. Germline lookup yields CDR1 LNHDA and CDR2 SQIVND (reference sequence). There are 14 residues in the CDR3. As DNA, the CDR3 is TGTGCCAGTAGGACAGGAAGCTCTGGAAACACCATATATTTT. Protein product: CASRTGSSGNTIYF.

This sequence joins TRBV3-1 (or the pseudogene TRBV3-2) and TRBJ1-2; possibly TRBD1 for D (5 bases). The V end was cut by 4 bases, the J end by 8 bases, with 14 bases between. CDR1 and CDR2 (germline): LGHDT, YNNKEL (reference sequence). This CDR3 is 13 amino acids long. CDR3 DNA sequence: TGTGCCAGCAGCCCCAGGGCCGCCGGGGGCTACACCTTC. Translated, it gives CASSPRAAGGYTF.

The chain couples TRBV28 to TRBJ2-1; 7 bases map to TRBD2. V trimming: 3 bases; J trimming: 4 bases; junction bases outside the gene matches: 3. Germline lookup yields CDR1 MDHEN and CDR2 SYDVKM. This CDR3 is 14 amino acids long. CDR3 DNA: TGTGCCAGCAGTTTGGGGGGGGTTTACAATGAGCAGTTCTTC. Protein: CASSLGGVYNEQFF. Full variable domain (remainder filled in from reference TRBV28 and TRBJ2-1): DVKVTQSSRYLVKRTGEKVFLECVQDMDHENMFWYRQDPGLGLRLIYFSYDVKMKEKGDIPEGYSVSREKKERFSLILESASTNQTSMYLCASSLGGVYNEQFFGPGTRLTVL.

CDR3 DNA sequence: TGTGCCAGCAGCCGTACTACAACTAATGAAAAACTGTTTTTT. It codes for CASSRTTTNEKLFF. J is TRBJ1-4 and V is TRBV7-8; D is unclear. Trimming took 5 bases from V and 0 from J, leaving 7 bases between them. CDR3 length: 14 amino acids. The germline gives CDR1 SGHVS, CDR2 FQNEAQ.

V gene TRBV5-1 combines with J gene TRBJ1-2; 8 bases are shared with TRBD1. Germline CDR1 SGHRS, CDR2 YFSETQ. Trimming took 4 bases from V and 0 from J; bases not matched to a gene: 8. The CDR3 covers 16 residues. CDR3 protein: CASSLLGTGANYGYTF. CDR3 DNA sequence: TGCGCCAGCAGCCTCCTCGGGACAGGTGCTAACTATGGCTACACCTTC.

V usage is TRBV4-1 and J usage is TRBJ2-7; a possible D gene is TRBD2 (7 bases). V was pared by 1 base and J by 3 bases, with 19 bases between. Germline V CDR1 and CDR2: MGHRA, YSYEKL. This CDR3 is built from 17 residues. The CDR3 loop is CASSQGGVRGTIYEQYF. CDR3 DNA: TGCGCCAGCAGCCAAGGAGGAGTAAGGGGGACTATCTACGAGCAGTACTTC.

The chain uses TRBV27 and TRBJ2-7; 9 positions match TRBD2. V lost 3 bases and J lost 2; bases outside the gene matches: 2. This CDR3 is 14 amino acids long. Germline V gene sequence: CDR1 MNHEY, CDR2 SMNVEV (reference sequence). The CDR3, as DNA: TGTGCCAGCAGTTTTAGCGGGGGAACCTACGAGCAGTACTTC. Its translation is CASSFSGGTYEQYF.

This clone has just one count. V and J are TRBV5-1 and TRBJ2-2; TRBD1 matches at 7 bases. This CDR3 contains 15 residues. The trim removed 4 bases at V and 5 bases at J, leaving 8 bases unmatched. Germline CDR1 and CDR2: SGHRS and YFSETQ. The CDR3 DNA follows: TGCGCCAGCAGCCGTAGACAGGGTGAAACCGGGGAGCTGTTTTTT. This gives the protein CASSRRQGETGELFF.

CDR3 nucleotides: TGTGCCAGCTCATCTTTGGGGGGGGGCTACAATGAGCAGTTCTTC. Translating it yields CASSSLGGGYNEQFF. The gene calls are TRBV18 and TRBJ2-1; 7 bases are a match to TRBD2. Germline V lookup: CDR1 KGHSH, CDR2 LQKENI. J lost 3 bases, V lost 5 bases, and 7 bases had no gene match. There are 15 residues in the CDR3.

This rearrangement joins TRBV9 to TRBJ1-2, with 8 bases matching TRBD1. In germline, CDR1 is SGDLS, CDR2 YYNGEE. This CDR3 spans 15 amino acids. The ends lost 0 bases at V and 8 bases at J; junction bases unmatched: 9. DNA of the CDR3: TGTGCCAGCAGCGTAGGGTCAGGGGGCGGATACGGCTACACCTTC. Translated, it gives CASSVGSGGGYGYTF.

In DNA form, the CDR3 reads TGCGCCAGCAGCCCCACCCCCGAACGGTGGACAGGGACCCAGTACTTC. Encoded protein: CASSPTPERWTGTQYF. V is TRBV5-1 and J is TRBJ2-5, with 7 bases fitting TRBD1. J was trimmed by 7 bases and V by 4 bases; bases with no gene match: 16. Looked up from germline, CDR1 is SGHRS and CDR2 is YFSETQ. The CDR3 spans 16 residues. Combining the CDR3 with reference TRBV5-1 and TRBJ2-5 gives the whole variable domain KAGVTQTPRYLIKTRGQQVTLSCSPISGHRSVSWYQQTPGQGLQFLFEYFSETQRNKGNFPGRFSGRQFSNSRSEMNVSTLELGDSALYLCASSPTPERWTGTQYFGPGTRLLVL.

V usage is TRBV3-1 (or the pseudogene TRBV3-2) and J usage is TRBJ1-1; D is unclear. V shed 0 bases and J shed 1 base, with 6 bases lying between them. This CDR3 is built from 14 residues. The germline V gene has CDR1 LGHDT and CDR2 YNNKEL (reference sequence). CDR3 nucleotide sequence: TGTGCCAGCAGCCAAGATGGGCCGAACACTGAAGCTTTCTTT. Translation gives CASSQDGPNTEAFF.

The chain recombines TRBV3-1 (or the pseudogene TRBV3-2) with TRBJ2-1, with 10 bases lining up with TRBD2. Germline CDR1 is LGHDT and CDR2 is YNNKEL (reference sequence). J lost 3 bases, V lost 1 base, and 6 bases had no gene match. The CDR3 has 17 amino acids. The CDR3 region is CASSQVSSGGYYNEQFF. DNA for the CDR3: TGTGCCAGCAGCCAAGTTTCTAGCGGGGGATACTACAATGAGCAGTTCTTC.

The chain carries TRBV7-9 and TRBJ1-6; D is uncertain. Germline V gives CDR1 SEHNR, CDR2 FQNEAQ (reference sequence). This CDR3 is 14 amino acids long. Trimming cost V 4 bases and J 10 bases, with 14 bases left between them. The CDR3 is CASSSANVRSPLHF. The CDR3 nucleotides read TGTGCCAGCAGCTCCGCTAACGTCCGATCACCCCTCCACTTT.

The chain employs TRBV19 and TRBJ2-2, with 9 bases identical to TRBD1. Germline loops: CDR1 LNHDA, CDR2 SQIVND (reference sequence). V shed 2 bases, J shed 1 base, and the junction held 2 bases outside the gene matches. This CDR3 has 16 amino acids. The CDR3 is CASSIWGQGNTGELFF. The DNA for the CDR3 is TGTGCCAGTAGTATATGGGGACAGGGGAACACCGGGGAGCTGTTTTTT.

This rearrangement joins TRBV5-8 to TRBJ1-3, with D unresolved. Trimming left V 6 bases short and J 3 bases short, with 10 bases between. Looked up from germline, CDR1 is SGHTS and CDR2 is YDEGEE. The CDR3 is 13 residues long. As DNA, the CDR3 is TGTGCCAGCACCACACAAGATGGAAACACCATATATTTT. As protein: CASTTQDGNTIYF.